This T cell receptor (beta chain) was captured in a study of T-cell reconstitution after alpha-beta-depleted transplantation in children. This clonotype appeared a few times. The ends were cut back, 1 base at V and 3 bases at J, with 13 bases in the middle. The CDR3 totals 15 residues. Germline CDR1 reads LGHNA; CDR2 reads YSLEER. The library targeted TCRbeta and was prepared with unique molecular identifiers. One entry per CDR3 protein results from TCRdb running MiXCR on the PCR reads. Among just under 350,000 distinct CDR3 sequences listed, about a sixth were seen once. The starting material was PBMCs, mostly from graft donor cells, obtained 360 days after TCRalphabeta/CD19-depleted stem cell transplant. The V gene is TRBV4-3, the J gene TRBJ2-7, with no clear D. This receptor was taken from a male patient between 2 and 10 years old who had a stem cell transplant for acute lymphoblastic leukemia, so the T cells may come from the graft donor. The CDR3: CASSQVRDGFYEQYF. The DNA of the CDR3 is TGCGCCAGCAGCCAAGTACGAGACGGCTTCTACGAGCAGTACTTC.